This T cell receptor beta chain is drawn from a study of vaccination effects on CD4 cells after COVID-19. Across the study: A median of 72 days separated the second dose and sampling.

Looked up from germline, CDR1 is SGHAT and CDR2 is FQNNGV. The ends were cut back, 0 bases at V and 2 bases at J, with 8 bases in the middle. The CDR3 runs 15 residues. The study's findings and limits: Infection- and vaccine-induced clones contracted markedly late after vaccination.

The table came from immunoSEQ multiplex PCR; TCRdb's copy has only in-frame clones and leaves some out. The repertoire holds tens of thousands of clones, with 70% to 75% as singletons. As for this clone: The target antigen is unknown.

The culture ran for approximately 10 days, and then CD4+ T cells were isolated. Either the mRNA-1273 or the BNT162b2 vaccine was given to participants as two doses. Each culture had half its medium swapped for IL-2 medium on days 3 and 7. Here the sequenced sample was CD4+ T cells from PBMCs cultured without peptide, taken after COVID-19 vaccination. The receptor's source is a human donor who received a COVID-19 vaccine. This chain connects TRBV11-2 to TRBJ1-5; D call uncertain. Written as DNA, the CDR3 is TGTGCCAGCAGCTTAGACGGGGTACGCAATCAGCCCCAGCATTTT. Its protein product is CASSLDGVRNQPQHF.